One and the same sample provided the 31 T cell receptor beta chains below, sequenced in a study of T cell responses to AZD1222 COVID-19 vaccine. Measured with immunoSEQ multiplex PCR; TCRdb has only the in-frame clones, and not every one. The data contain 150,000 to 250,000 clones, just over 90% of them singletons. The input for sequencing was peripheral blood, taken 28 days after the second AZD1222 dose. Receptors were obtained from an adult who received the AZD1222 COVID-19 vaccine.

In its sample, this clone was seen a few times. V gene TRBV11-3 combines with J gene TRBJ1-1, with D possibly being TRBD1 (6 bases). Per the germline V gene, CDR1 is SGHNT and CDR2 is YENEEA. V was trimmed by 0 bases and J by 2 bases, leaving 16 bases between them. The CDR3 has 17 residues. The CDR3 protein is CASSLERWGQGNTEAFF. DNA for the CDR3: TGTGCCAGCAGCTTAGAACGGTGGGGGCAGGGCAACACTGAAGCTTTCTTT.

V gene TRBV5-1 combines with J gene TRBJ2-1; 10 bases align to TRBD2. Germline lookup yields CDR1 SGHRS and CDR2 YFSETQ. The CDR3 is 15 residues long. V lost 1 base, J lost 3 bases, and 1 base stayed unmatched. The CDR3 spells CASSLIAGGYNEQFF. Here the CDR3 DNA reads TGCGCCAGCAGCTTGATAGCGGGAGGCTACAATGAGCAGTTCTTC.

The V call is TRBV3-1 (or the pseudogene TRBV3-2), the J call TRBJ1-2, with 11 bases lining up with TRBD1. V was clipped by 6 bases and J by 5 bases; unmatched bases: 5. CDR3 length: 14 amino acids. Germline CDR1 and CDR2: LGHDT and YNNKEL (reference sequence). DNA for the CDR3: TGTGCCAGCAGTTCGGACAGGGGGCTATATGGCTACACCTTC. This gives the protein CASSSDRGLYGYTF.

This clone qualifies as medium-sized. The gene calls are TRBV28 and TRBJ2-3; D might be TRBD2 (5 bases). Per germline, CDR1 MDHEN and CDR2 SYDVKM. The CDR3 length is 13 residues. Trimming cost V 3 bases and J 5 bases, with 9 bases left between them. The CDR3 nucleotides are TGTGCCAGCAGTTTTTCGGAGGTAGATACGCAGTATTTT. Amino acids: CASSFSEVDTQYF.

The chain is built from TRBV27 and TRBJ1-3, with D possibly being TRBD1 (6 bases). The ends were cut back, 6 bases at V and 3 bases at J, with 12 bases in the middle. Germline V gene data show CDR1 as MNHEY and CDR2 as SMNVEV (reference sequence). The CDR3 totals 14 residues. The DNA for the CDR3 is TGTGCCAGCAGGCGGGGGGCGGGTGGAAACACCATATATTTT. It encodes CASRRGAGGNTIYF.

V is TRBV18 and J is TRBJ2-3; TRBD2 aligns across 10 bases. Germline V gene data show CDR1 as KGHSH and CDR2 as LQKENI. The J segment lost 5 bases and the V segment lost 2 bases, leaving 13 bases of the junction unmatched. The CDR3 runs 18 residues. The CDR3 is CASSPFGVVAGGEDTQYF. DNA for the CDR3: TGTGCCAGCTCACCATTTGGGGTCGTAGCGGGAGGAGAAGATACGCAGTATTTT. Full variable domain (rest looked up from reference TRBV18 and TRBJ2-3): NAGVMQNPRHLVRRRGQEARLRCSPMKGHSHVYWYRQLPEEGLKFMVYLQKENIIDESGMPKERFSAEFPKEGPSILRIQQVVRGDSAAYFCASSPFGVVAGGEDTQYFGPGTRLTVL.

The V gene is TRBV6-5, the J gene TRBJ1-5; D is unresolved. The CDR3 consists of 13 residues. Trimming removed 6 bases from V and 3 bases from J, with 9 bases in between. Germline loops: CDR1 MNHEY, CDR2 SVGAGI. The CDR3 DNA sequence: TGTGCCAGCAGATTGGTCCCCAATCAGCCCCAGCATTTT. This encodes CASRLVPNQPQHF.

The chain links TRBV6-1 to TRBJ1-2, with D perhaps TRBD1 (6 bases). Germline CDR1 and CDR2: MNHNS and SASEGT. The CDR3 is 13 residues long. Between the trimmed V and J ends, which lost 2 bases and 3 bases, there was a span of 7 bases. The CDR3 coding sequence is TGTGCCAGCAGTGAAAACAGGGACTATGGCTACACCTTC. Translated, it gives CASSENRDYGYTF.

The genes are TRBV4-1 and TRBJ2-7; 8 nucleotides align to TRBD1. CDR1 MGHRA and CDR2 YSYEKL come from the germline V gene. The V gene end was trimmed by 3 bases and the J gene end by 6 bases; junction bases not matched to a gene: 10. The length of the CDR3 is 15 residues. Here the CDR3 DNA reads TGCGCCAGCAGCCAGACGGACAGGGATTTGGGCGAGCAGTACTTC. It yields the protein CASSQTDRDLGEQYF.

The chain recombines TRBV19 with TRBJ2-7; TRBD1 matches 7 bases. CDR1 is LNHDA, CDR2 SQIVND, per germline (reference sequence). After removal of 5 bases from V and 2 bases from J, the junction contained 6 bases not matched to a gene. CDR3 size: 14 residues. The CDR3 sequence: CASSSSTGTYEQYF. The CDR3, as DNA: TGTGCCAGTAGTTCATCGACAGGGACCTACGAGCAGTACTTC.

This rearrangement joins TRBV11-2 to TRBJ2-3; 9 positions agree with TRBD2. The CDR3 length is 16 residues. Germline values: CDR1 SGHAT, CDR2 FQNNGV. V shed 3 bases, J shed 4 bases, and the junction held 8 bases outside the gene matches. In DNA form, the CDR3 reads TGTGCCAGCAGCTTCTTAGCGGGAGAGTTAGCAGATACGCAGTATTTT. It encodes CASSFLAGELADTQYF.

The V call is TRBV16, the J call TRBJ1-3; D is undetermined. V dropped 2 bases and J dropped 0 bases, with 11 bases sitting between them. This CDR3 spans 16 amino acids. Per germline, CDR1 KGHSY and CDR2 FQNENV. The CDR3 region is CASSQRSRSSGNTIYF. The CDR3 DNA follows: TGTGCCAGCAGCCAAAGGTCCAGGAGCTCTGGAAACACCATATATTTT.

This clone showed up just once. The chain joins TRBV5-1 to TRBJ2-1, with TRBD2 identical over 7 bases. This CDR3 has 15 amino acids. J lost 1 base, V lost 4 bases, and 5 bases had no gene match. Germline loops: CDR1 SGHRS, CDR2 YFSETQ. The DNA for the CDR3 is TGCGCCAGCAGCGCTACTAGCGCATCCTACAATGAGCAGTTCTTC. It codes for CASSATSASYNEQFF.

In DNA, the CDR3 is TGCGCCAGCAGTGAGGAGTTTAACACTGAAGCTTTCTTT. It translates to CASSEEFNTEAFF. The rearrangement uses TRBV10-1 and TRBJ1-1; D not resolved. The germline V and J ends were trimmed by 2 bases and 2 bases, with 6 bases remaining between them. The CDR3 has 13 amino acids. Germline values: CDR1 WNHNN, CDR2 SYGVQD (reference sequence).

The rearrangement joins TRBV14 to TRBJ2-1; D gene unclear. CDR1 and CDR2 (germline): SGHDN, FVKESK. The CDR3 spans 11 residues. With 2 bases removed from V and 8 bases from J, the gap between germline ends came to 4 bases. CDR3 region: CASSQYYEQFF. For the CDR3, the DNA is TGTGCCAGCAGCCAATATTATGAGCAGTTCTTC. The full variable domain, rest sourced from reference TRBV14 and TRBJ2-1, is EAGVTQFPSHSVIEKGQTVTLRCDPISGHDNLYWYRRVMGKEIKFLLHFVKESKQDESGMPNNRFLAERTGGTYSTLKVQPAELEDSGVYFCASSQYYEQFFGPGTRLTVL.

The chain links TRBV19 to TRBJ1-6; 7 nucleotides match TRBD1. Germline-derived CDR1 and CDR2 are LNHDA and SQIVND (reference sequence). Trimming cost V 5 bases and J 10 bases; bases outside gene matches: 8. The CDR3 covers 14 residues. The CDR3 coding sequence is TGTGCCAGTAGTTCCGACAGGGTAGTCTCACCCCTCCACTTT. Encoded protein: CASSSDRVVSPLHF.

In DNA, the CDR3 is TGTGCCCAGGCGGGGCCTGGCGAGCTGTTTTTT. It yields the protein CAQAGPGELFF. The chain joins TRBV12-3 or TRBV12-4 to TRBJ2-2; possible D gene TRBD2, 6 bases. This CDR3 spans 11 amino acids. Trimming pared 11 bases from V and 11 bases from J, leaving 15 bases between.

J is TRBJ1-1 and V is TRBV28; the D is unclear. The CDR3 spans 13 residues. V was clipped by 3 bases and J by 8 bases, with 13 bases between them. CDR1 is MDHEN and CDR2 is SYDVKM in the germline V gene. CDR3 in DNA: TGTGCCAGCAGTTTTGGGCTGAGGAAAGAAGCTTTCTTT. Amino acids: CASSFGLRKEAFF.

V and J are TRBV6-2 or TRBV6-3 and TRBJ1-5; no clear D. Germline V gene data show CDR1 as MNHEY and CDR2 as SVGEGT. CDR3 length: 16 residues. The V and J ends lost 2 bases and 2 bases respectively, with 13 bases between them. CDR3 region: CASSYPVPVGNQPQHF. In nucleotides, the CDR3 is TGTGCCAGCAGTTACCCGGTCCCAGTGGGCAATCAGCCCCAGCATTTT.

Comments on this clone: Other DNA variants within this sample encode the same CDR3. The chain combines TRBV5-4 with TRBJ2-3; 7 bases match TRBD1. The CDR3 is 15 amino acids. Trimming took 3 bases from V and 1 from J; bases not matched to a gene: 5. CDR1 and CDR2 from the germline V gene are SGHNT and YYREEE (reference sequence). The CDR3 reads CASSSRDSRTDTQYF. The CDR3, as DNA: TGTGCCAGCAGCTCCCGGGACAGCCGCACAGATACGCAGTATTTT.

The chain recombines TRBV11-3 with TRBJ2-1; the match to TRBD1 covers 9 bases. This CDR3 contains 13 residues. V lost 8 bases to trimming and J lost 6 bases; unmatched junction nucleotides: 5. Germline-derived CDR1 and CDR2 are SGHNT and YENEEA. The CDR3 reads CASGDRAPNEQFF. The CDR3 nucleotides are TGTGCCAGCGGGGACAGGGCCCCCAATGAGCAGTTCTTC.

The V and J genes are TRBV2 and TRBJ1-2; D possibly corresponds to TRBD1 (5 bases). Trimming removed 3 bases from V and 3 bases from J, with 11 bases in between. Germline V gene sequence: CDR1 SNHLY, CDR2 FYNNEI. This CDR3 region has 14 residues. CDR3 DNA: TGTGCCAGCAGTGAGAAGACAGCGGACTATGGCTACACCTTC. Translating it yields CASSEKTADYGYTF.

For the CDR3, the DNA is TGTGCCAGCAGGATAGACAGGGACAATGAGCAGTTCTTC. Its translation: CASRIDRDNEQFF. The chain couples TRBV2 to TRBJ2-1; the match to TRBD1 covers 7 bases. V was clipped by 6 bases and J by 5 bases; unmatched bases: 4. The CDR3 extends over 13 amino acids. Germline assignment: CDR1 SNHLY and CDR2 FYNNEI.

This clone was found once. The chain carries TRBV7-9 and TRBJ1-3; TRBD1 matches 9 bases. The germline V gene has CDR1 SEHNR and CDR2 FQNEAQ (reference sequence). The CDR3 extends over 19 amino acids. V shed 5 bases, J shed 0 bases, and the junction held 14 bases outside the gene matches. The CDR3 nucleotides read TGTGCCAGCAGCACACCCACACAGGGGGCCATCAGCTCTGGAAACACCATATATTTT. The encoded protein is CASSTPTQGAISSGNTIYF.

The chain recombines TRBV29-1 with TRBJ1-1, with 9 bases aligning to TRBD1. The CDR3 has 13 residues. Trimming removed 7 bases from V and 4 bases from J; junction bases left unmatched: 7. Germline lookup yields CDR1 SQVTM and CDR2 ANQGSEA. DNA of the CDR3: TGCAGCGCTGACAGGGGGTCTAGCACTGAAGCTTTCTTT. Protein: CSADRGSSTEAFF.

This chain uses TRBV4-1 with TRBJ1-5; possible D gene TRBD1, 6 bases. V gave up 0 bases and J gave up 4 bases, with 19 bases separating them. The CDR3 is 18 amino acids. CDR1 and CDR2 (germline): MGHRA, YSYEKL. Written as DNA, the CDR3 is TGCGCCAGCAGCCAAGAGCCGGGAGGACAGTACCGGAATCAGCCCCAGCATTTT. The encoded protein is CASSQEPGGQYRNQPQHF.

The chain links TRBV2 to TRBJ2-1; D remains unclear. Trimming pared 8 bases from V and 3 bases from J, leaving 8 bases between. The CDR3 loop spans 12 amino acids. Germline loops: CDR1 SNHLY, CDR2 FYNNEI. The CDR3 protein is CASGPNYNEQFF. The CDR3, as DNA: TGTGCCAGCGGACCCAACTACAATGAGCAGTTCTTC.

This chain joins TRBV11-3 and TRBJ2-1, with TRBD2 matching over 14 bases. V was clipped by 5 bases and J by 7 bases; unmatched bases: 4. The germline CDR1 and CDR2 sequences are SGHNT and YENEEA. The CDR3 extends over 15 amino acids. For the CDR3, the DNA is TGTGCCAGCAGCCTGGGACTAGCGGGAGTTAATGAGCAGTTCTTC. Its protein is CASSLGLAGVNEQFF.

The J gene is TRBJ2-2, the V gene TRBV7-8; 8 nucleotides line up with TRBD2. V lost 5 bases to trimming and J lost 4 bases; unmatched junction nucleotides: 9. This CDR3 has 16 residues. Germline V gene sequence: CDR1 SGHVS, CDR2 FQNEAQ. CDR3 region: CASSALLAVTTGELFF. In DNA, the CDR3 is TGTGCCAGCAGCGCCCTACTAGCGGTTACCACCGGGGAGCTGTTTTTT.

The V gene is TRBV7-9, the J gene TRBJ1-4; 7 bases are shared with TRBD1. CDR1 is SEHNR, CDR2 FQNEAQ, per germline (reference sequence). The CDR3 contains 18 residues. With V trimmed by 5 bases and J by 1 base, 13 bases remained unmatched. CDR3 residues: CASSRPTGEGGTNEKLFF. The CDR3 nucleotides read TGTGCCAGCAGCCGACCAACAGGGGAGGGCGGAACTAATGAAAAACTGTTTTTT.

The chain is built from TRBV19 and TRBJ2-3, with D tentatively TRBD2 (5 bases). V gave up 4 bases and J gave up 10 bases, with 12 bases separating them. The CDR3 is made up of 12 amino acids. Germline V CDR1 and CDR2: LNHDA, SQIVND (reference sequence). CDR3 sequence reads: CASSNRLEAQYF. The CDR3 region has the DNA TGTGCCAGTAGTAACCGTCTGGAGGCGCAGTATTTT.